This T cell receptor (beta chain) derives from a study of cytomegalovirus exposure and HLA in healthy donors. CDR1 is KGHSH and CDR2 is LQKENI in the germline V gene. V gave up 1 base and J gave up 5 bases, with 11 bases separating them. The CDR3 is made up of 14 amino acids. The PCR contained 60 Vbeta and 13 Jbeta primers. Method: immunoSEQ multiplex PCR; TCRdb's copy keeps in-frame clones and lacks some. This sample has some 180,000 clones; over 75% occur once, and the top ten carry roughly 2%. This sequence joins TRBV18 and TRBJ1-1, with a tentative D call TRBD1 (6 bases). Sequenced: PBMCs. The TCR comes from a woman in her 30s in good health and CMV-seronegative. The CDR3 protein is CASSPQQGGTEAFF. The CDR3 region has the DNA TGTGCCAGCTCACCACAACAGGGAGGGACTGAAGCTTTCTTT.